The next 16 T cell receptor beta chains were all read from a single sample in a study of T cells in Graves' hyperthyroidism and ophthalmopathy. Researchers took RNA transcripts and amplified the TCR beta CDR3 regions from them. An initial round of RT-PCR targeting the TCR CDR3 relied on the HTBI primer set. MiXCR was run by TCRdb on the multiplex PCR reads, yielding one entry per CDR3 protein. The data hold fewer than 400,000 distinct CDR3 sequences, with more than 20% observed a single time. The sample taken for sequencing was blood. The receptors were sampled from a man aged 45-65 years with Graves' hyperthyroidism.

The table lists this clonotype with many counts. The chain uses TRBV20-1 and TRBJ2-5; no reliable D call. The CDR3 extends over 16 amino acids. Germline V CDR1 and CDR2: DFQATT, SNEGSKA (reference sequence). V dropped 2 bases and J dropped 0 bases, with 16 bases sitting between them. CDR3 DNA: TGCAGTGCTAGACCGGAGAGGACCGTCCACCAAGAGACCCAGTACTTC. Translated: CSARPERTVHQETQYF.

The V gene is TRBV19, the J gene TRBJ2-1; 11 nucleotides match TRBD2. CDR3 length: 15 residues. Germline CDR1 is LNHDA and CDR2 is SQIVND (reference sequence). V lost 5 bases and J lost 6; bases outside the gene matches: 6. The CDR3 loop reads CASSALSGRANEQFF. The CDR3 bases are TGTGCCAGTAGTGCGCTTAGCGGGAGGGCCAATGAGCAGTTCTTC.

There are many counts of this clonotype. The CDR3 DNA is TGTGCCAGCAGTCGGACCGGGATTGACTATGGCTACACCTTC. The encoded protein is CASSRTGIDYGYTF. The V call is TRBV6-2 or TRBV6-3, the J call TRBJ1-2; D not certain. Germline CDR1 and CDR2: MNHEY and SVGEGT. The V and J ends lost 5 bases and 3 bases respectively, with 13 bases between them. The CDR3 runs to 14 residues.

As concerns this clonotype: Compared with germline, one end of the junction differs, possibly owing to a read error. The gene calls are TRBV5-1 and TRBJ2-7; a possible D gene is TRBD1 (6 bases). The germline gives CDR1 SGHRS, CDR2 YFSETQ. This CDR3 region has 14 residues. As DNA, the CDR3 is TGTGCCAGCAGCTTGTGGACAGCTACCTACGAGCAGTACTTC. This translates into CASSLWTATYEQYF.

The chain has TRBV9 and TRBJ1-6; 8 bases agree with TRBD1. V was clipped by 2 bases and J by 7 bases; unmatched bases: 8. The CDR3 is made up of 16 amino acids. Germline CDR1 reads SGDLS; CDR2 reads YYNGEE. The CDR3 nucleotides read TGTGCCAGCAGCGTCCGAAGTTCAGGGGGCAATTCACCCCTCCACTTT. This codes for CASSVRSSGGNSPLHF.

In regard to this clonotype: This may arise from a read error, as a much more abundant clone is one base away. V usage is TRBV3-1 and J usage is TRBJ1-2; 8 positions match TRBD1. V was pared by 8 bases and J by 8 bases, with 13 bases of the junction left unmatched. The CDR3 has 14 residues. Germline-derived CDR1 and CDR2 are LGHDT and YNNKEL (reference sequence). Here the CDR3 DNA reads TGTGCCAGCCGCCCTAGGACAGGGTTGGTCGGCTACACCTTC. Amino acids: CASRPRTGLVGYTF. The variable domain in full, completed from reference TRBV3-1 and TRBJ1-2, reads DTAVSQTPKYLVTQMGNDKSIKCEQNLGHDTMYWYKQDSKKFLKIMFSYNNKELIINETVPNRFSPKSPDKAHLNLHINSLELGDSAVYFCASRPRTGLVGYTFGSGTRLTVV.

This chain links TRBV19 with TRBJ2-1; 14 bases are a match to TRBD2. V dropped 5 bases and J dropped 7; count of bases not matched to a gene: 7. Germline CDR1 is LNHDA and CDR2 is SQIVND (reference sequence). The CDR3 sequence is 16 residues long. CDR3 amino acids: CASSLTSGRARNEQFF. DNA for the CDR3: TGTGCCAGTAGTTTGACTAGCGGGAGGGCCCGGAATGAGCAGTTCTTC.

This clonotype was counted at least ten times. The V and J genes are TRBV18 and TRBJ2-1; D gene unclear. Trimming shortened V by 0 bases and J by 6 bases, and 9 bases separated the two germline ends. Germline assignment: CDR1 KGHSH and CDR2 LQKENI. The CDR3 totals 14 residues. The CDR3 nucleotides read TGTGCCAGCTCACCACCCGGCGACCGCAATGAGCAGTTCTTC. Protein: CASSPPGDRNEQFF.

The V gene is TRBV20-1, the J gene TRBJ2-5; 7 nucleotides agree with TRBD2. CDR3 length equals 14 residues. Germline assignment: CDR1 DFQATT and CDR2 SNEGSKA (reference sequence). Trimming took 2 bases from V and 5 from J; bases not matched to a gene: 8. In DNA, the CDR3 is TGCAGTGCTAGACTAGCGGTCGACGGGGAGACCCAGTACTTC. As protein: CSARLAVDGETQYF.

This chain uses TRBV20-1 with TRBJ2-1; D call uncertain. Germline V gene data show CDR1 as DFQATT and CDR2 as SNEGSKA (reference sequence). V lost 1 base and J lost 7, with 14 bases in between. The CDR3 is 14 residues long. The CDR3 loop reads CSARGAVLMNEQFF. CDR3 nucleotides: TGCAGTGCTAGAGGGGCCGTCTTAATGAATGAGCAGTTCTTC.

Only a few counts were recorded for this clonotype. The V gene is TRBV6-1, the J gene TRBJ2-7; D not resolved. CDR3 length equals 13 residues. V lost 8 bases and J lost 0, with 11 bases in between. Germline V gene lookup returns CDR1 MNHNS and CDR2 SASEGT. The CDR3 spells CASWSPGSYEQYF. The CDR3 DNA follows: TGTGCCAGCTGGAGTCCGGGCTCCTACGAGCAGTACTTC.

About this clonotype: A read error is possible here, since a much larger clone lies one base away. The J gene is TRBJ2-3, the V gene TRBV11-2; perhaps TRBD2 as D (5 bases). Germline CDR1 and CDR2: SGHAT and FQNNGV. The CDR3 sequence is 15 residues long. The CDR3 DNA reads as TGTGCCAGCAGCTTAGCGGGATACAGCACAGATGCGCAGTATTTT. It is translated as CASSLAGYSTDAQYF. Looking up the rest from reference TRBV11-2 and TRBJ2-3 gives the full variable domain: EAGVAQSPRYKIIEKRQSVAFWCNPISGHATLYWYQQILGQGPKLLIQFQNNGVVDDSQLPKDRFSAERLKGVDSTLKIQPAKLEDSAVYLCASSLAGYSTDAQYFGPGTRLTVL.

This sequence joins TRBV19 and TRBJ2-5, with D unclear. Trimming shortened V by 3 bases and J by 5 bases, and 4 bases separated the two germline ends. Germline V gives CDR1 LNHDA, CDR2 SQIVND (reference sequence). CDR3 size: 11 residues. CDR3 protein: CASSMRETQYF. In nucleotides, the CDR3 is TGTGCCAGTAGTATGCGGGAGACCCAGTACTTC. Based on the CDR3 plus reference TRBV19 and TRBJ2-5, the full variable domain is DGGITQSPKYLFRKEGQNVTLSCEQNLNHDAMYWYRQDPGQGLRLIYYSQIVNDFQKGDIAEGYSVSREKKESFPLTVTSAQKNPTAFYLCASSMRETQYFGPGTRLLVL.

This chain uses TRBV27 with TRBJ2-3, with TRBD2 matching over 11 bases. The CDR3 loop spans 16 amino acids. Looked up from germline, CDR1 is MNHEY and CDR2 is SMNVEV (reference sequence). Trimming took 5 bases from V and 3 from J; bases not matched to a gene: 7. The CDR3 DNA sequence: TGTGCCAGCAGTATTCGTCTAGCGGGAGGAACAGATACGCAGTATTTT. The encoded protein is CASSIRLAGGTDTQYF.

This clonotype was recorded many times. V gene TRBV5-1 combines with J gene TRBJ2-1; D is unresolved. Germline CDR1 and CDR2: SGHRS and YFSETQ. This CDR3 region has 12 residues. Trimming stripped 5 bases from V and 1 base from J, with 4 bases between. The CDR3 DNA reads TGCGCCAGCAGTGGGTCCTACAATGAGCAGTTCTTC. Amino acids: CASSGSYNEQFF.

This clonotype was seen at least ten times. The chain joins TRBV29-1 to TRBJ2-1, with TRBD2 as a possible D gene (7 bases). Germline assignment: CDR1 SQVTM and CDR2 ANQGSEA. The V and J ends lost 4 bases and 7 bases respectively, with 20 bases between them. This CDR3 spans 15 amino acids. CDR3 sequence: CSVGVFGGRVNEQFF. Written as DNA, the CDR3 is TGCAGCGTTGGAGTGTTCGGGGGGCGAGTAAATGAGCAGTTCTTC.